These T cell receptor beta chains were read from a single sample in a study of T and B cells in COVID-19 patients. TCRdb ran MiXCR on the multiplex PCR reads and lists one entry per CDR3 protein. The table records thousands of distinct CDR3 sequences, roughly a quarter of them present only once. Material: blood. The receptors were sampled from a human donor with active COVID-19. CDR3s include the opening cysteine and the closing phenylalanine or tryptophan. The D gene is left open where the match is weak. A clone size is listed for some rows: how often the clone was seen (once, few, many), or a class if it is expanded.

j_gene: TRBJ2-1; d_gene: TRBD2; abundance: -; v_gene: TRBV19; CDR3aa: CASSITTLAGYNEQFF; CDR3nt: TGTGCCAGTAGTATAACCACGCTAGCGGGGTACAATGAGCAGTTCTTC
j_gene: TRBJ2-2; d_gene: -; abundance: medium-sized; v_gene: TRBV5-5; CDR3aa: CASSLRTVPGELFF; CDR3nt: TGTGCCAGCAGCCTCCGGACTGTTCCCGGGGAGCTGTTTTTT
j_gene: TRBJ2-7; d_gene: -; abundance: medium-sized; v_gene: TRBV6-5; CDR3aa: CASSYTKADRDYEQYF; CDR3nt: TGTGCCAGCAGTTACACTAAGGCGGACAGAGACTACGAGCAGTACTTC
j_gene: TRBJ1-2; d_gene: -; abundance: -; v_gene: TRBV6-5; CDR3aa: CASSPWDGYGYTF; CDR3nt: TGTGCCAGCAGTCCCTGGGACGGCTATGGCTACACCTTC
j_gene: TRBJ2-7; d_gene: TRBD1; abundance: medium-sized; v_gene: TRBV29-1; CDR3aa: CSVGQADYEQYF; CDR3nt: TGCAGCGTGGGACAGGCGGACTACGAGCAGTACTTC
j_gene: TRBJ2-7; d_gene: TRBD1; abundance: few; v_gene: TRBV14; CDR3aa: CASSQVPGTGASYEQYF; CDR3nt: TGTGCCAGCAGCCAAGTTCCCGGGACAGGGGCCAGCTACGAGCAGTACTTC
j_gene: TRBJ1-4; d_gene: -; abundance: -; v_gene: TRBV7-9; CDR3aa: CASGRGHSNEKLFF; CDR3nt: TGTGCCAGCGGTCGAGGGCACAGCAACGAAAAACTGTTTTTT
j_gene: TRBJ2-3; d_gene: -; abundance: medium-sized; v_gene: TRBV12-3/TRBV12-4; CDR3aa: CASSFGPTDTQYF; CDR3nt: TGTGCCAGCAGTTTTGGCCCCACAGATACGCAGTATTTT
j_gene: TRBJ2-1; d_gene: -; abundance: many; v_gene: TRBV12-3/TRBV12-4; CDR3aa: CASRRDGLFNEQFF; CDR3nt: TGTGCCAGCAGAAGGGATGGCCTCTTCAATGAGCAGTTCTTC
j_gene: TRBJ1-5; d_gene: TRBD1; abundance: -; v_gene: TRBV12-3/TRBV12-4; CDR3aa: CASSRQGQGNQPQHF; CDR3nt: TGTGCCAGCAGTCGACAGGGTCAGGGCAATCAGCCCCAGCATTTT
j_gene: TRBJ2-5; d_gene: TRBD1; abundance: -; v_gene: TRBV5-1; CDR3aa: CASSLADRGGETQYF; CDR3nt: TGCGCCAGCAGCTTGGCAGACAGGGGGGGGGAGACCCAGTACTTC
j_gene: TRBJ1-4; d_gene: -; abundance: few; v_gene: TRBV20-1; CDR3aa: CSAGGRPNEKLFF; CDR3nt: TGCAGTGCCGGGGGACGGCCGAATGAAAAACTGTTTTTT
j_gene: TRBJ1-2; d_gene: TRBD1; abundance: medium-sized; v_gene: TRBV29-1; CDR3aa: CSVGGWQGAGYTF; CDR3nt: TGCAGCGTCGGGGGTTGGCAGGGGGCTGGCTACACCTTC
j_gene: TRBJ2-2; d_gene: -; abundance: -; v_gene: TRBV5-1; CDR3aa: CASNSRTDGYTGELFF; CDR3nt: TGCGCCAGCAATTCCCGGACCGACGGATACACCGGGGAGCTGTTTTTT
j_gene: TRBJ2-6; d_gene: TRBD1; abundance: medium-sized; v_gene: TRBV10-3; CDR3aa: CAISPSGGTGAGANVLTF; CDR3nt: TGTGCCATCAGTCCCTCGGGGGGGACAGGGGCTGGGGCCAACGTCCTGACTTTC
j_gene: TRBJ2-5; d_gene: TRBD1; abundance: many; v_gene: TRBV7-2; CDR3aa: CASSGRQGALETQYF; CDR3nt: TGTGCCAGCAGCGGCCGACAGGGGGCGTTAGAGACCCAGTACTTC
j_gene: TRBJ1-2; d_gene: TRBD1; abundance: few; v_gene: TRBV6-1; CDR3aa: CASSGTGGALYGYTF; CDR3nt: TGTGCCAGCAGTGGTACAGGGGGCGCCCTCTATGGCTACACCTTC